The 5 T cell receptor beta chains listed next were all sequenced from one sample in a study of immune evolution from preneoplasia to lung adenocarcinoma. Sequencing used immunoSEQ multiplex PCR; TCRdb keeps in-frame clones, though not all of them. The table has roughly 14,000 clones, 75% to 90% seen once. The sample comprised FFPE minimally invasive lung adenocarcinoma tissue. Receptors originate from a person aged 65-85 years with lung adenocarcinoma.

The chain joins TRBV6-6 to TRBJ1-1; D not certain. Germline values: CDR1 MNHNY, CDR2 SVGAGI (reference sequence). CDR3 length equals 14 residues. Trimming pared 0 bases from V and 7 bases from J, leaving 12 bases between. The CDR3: CASSYSQVAVEAFF. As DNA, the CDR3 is TGTGCCAGCAGTTACTCGCAGGTGGCGGTTGAAGCTTTCTTT.

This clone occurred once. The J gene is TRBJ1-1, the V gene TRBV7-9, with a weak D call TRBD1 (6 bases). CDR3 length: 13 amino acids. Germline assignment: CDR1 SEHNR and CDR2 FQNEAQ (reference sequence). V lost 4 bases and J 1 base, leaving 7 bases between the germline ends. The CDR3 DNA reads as TGTGCCAGCAGCTCGACAGGGAACACTGAAGCTTTCTTT. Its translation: CASSSTGNTEAFF.

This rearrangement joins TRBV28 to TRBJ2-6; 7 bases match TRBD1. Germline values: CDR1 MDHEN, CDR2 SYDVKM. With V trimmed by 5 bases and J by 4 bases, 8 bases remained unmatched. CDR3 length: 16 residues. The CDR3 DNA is TGTGCCAGCAGTGCCCACAGGGGTGGAGGGGCCAACGTCCTGACTTTC. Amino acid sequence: CASSAHRGGGANVLTF.

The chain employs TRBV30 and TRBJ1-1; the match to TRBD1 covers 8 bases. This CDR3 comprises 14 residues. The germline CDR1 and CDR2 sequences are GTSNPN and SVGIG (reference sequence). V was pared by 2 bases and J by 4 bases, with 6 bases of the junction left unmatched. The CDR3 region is CAWSLLGQATEAFF. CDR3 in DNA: TGTGCCTGGAGTCTTTTGGGACAGGCCACTGAAGCTTTCTTT.

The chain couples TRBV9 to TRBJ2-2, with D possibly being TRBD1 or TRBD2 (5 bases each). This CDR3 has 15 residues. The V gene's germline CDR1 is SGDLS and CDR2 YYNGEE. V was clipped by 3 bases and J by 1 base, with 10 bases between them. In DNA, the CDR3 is TGTGCCAGCAGCGACGGGACGGGGAACACCGGGGAGCTGTTTTTT. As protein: CASSDGTGNTGELFF.